One and the same sample provided the 5 T cell receptor beta chains below, sequenced in a study of a mutant IDH1 vaccine in newly diagnosed glioma. TCRdb keeps only in-frame clones here, not all; method: immunoSEQ multiplex PCR. Here the sample spans around 50,000 clones, roughly 90% being singletons. The time point denotes: baseline, week 1 (first vaccination visit). The treatment here: pre-vaccination baseline after standard-of-care therapy. The input for sequencing was PBMCs, taken from a glioma patient treated with radiotherapy, temozolomide or both. Receptors originate from a middle-aged man with glioma.

This chain connects TRBV7-2 to TRBJ2-7, with 14 bases lining up with TRBD2. This CDR3 comprises 16 residues. The V and J ends lost 5 bases and 3 bases, in that order; junction bases with no gene match: 6. Germline CDR1 and CDR2: SGHTA and FQGNSA. The CDR3, as DNA: TGTGCCAGCAGCCGAGCCGGGACTAGCGGGAGCTACGAGCAGTACTTC. Its translation is CASSRAGTSGSYEQYF. The full variable domain, its missing parts supplied by reference TRBV7-2 and TRBJ2-7, is GAGVSQSPSNKVTEKGKDVELRCDPISGHTALYWYRQSLGQGLEFLIYFQGNSAPDKSGLPSDRFSAERTGGSVSTLTIQRTQQEDSAVYLCASSRAGTSGSYEQYFGPGTRLTVT.

This chain uses TRBV5-6 with TRBJ2-5, with D perhaps being TRBD1 or TRBD2 (6 bases each). The CDR3 runs 16 residues. Germline-derived CDR1 and CDR2 are SGHDT and YYEEEE. Trimming took 4 bases from V and 4 from J, leaving 20 bases between them. The CDR3 here is CASSPVGGGTRETQYF. The CDR3 DNA follows: TGTGCCAGCAGCCCGGTGGGGGGCGGGACCAGAGAGACCCAGTACTTC.

V is TRBV5-6 and J is TRBJ2-3, with D perhaps matching TRBD1 or TRBD2 (6 bases each). The germline V gene encodes CDR1 SGHDT and CDR2 YYEEEE. V shed 5 bases and J shed 3 bases, with 13 bases lying between them. The CDR3 totals 14 residues. As DNA, the CDR3 is TGTGCCAGCAGGTCGAGGGGGAGGACAGATACGCAGTATTTT. Amino acids: CASRSRGRTDTQYF.

The rearrangement links TRBV7-6 to TRBJ1-4, with a possible D match to TRBD1 (6 bases). CDR1 SGHVS and CDR2 FNYEAQ come from the germline V gene. The CDR3 totals 15 residues. Trimming took 4 bases from V and 5 from J, leaving 14 bases between them. The CDR3 sequence is CASSSPGQPNEKLFF. CDR3 in DNA: TGTGCCAGCAGCTCCCCAGGACAGCCGAATGAAAAACTGTTTTTT.

The chain combines TRBV5-6 with TRBJ2-1; 9 bases line up with TRBD2. From germline, CDR1 is SGHDT and CDR2 YYEEEE. The CDR3 is 16 amino acids. The V gene end was trimmed by 0 bases and the J gene end by 6 bases; junction bases not matched to a gene: 7. The CDR3 DNA is TGTGCCAGCAGCTTGGTGGGCGGGAGGGGGCGCAATGAGCAGTTCTTC. Translating gives CASSLVGGRGRNEQFF.